This section outlines one T cell receptor beta chain sequence together with its context. CDR1 is SNHLY, CDR2 FYNNEI, per germline. The CDR3 sequence is 16 residues long. V lost 3 bases and J lost 0, with 14 bases in between. The data stem from a study of cytomegalovirus exposure and HLA in healthy donors. Both 60 Vbeta primers and 13 Jbeta primers went into the PCR. TCRdb keeps only in-frame clones here, not all; method: immunoSEQ multiplex PCR. The sample has around 220,000 clones, 70% to 80% seen once. The chain is built from TRBV2 and TRBJ1-2; TRBD1 is a possible D gene (6 bases). The clonotype originates from a woman aged 30 to 39 in good health and CMV-seronegative. The sample comprised PBMCs. The chain's CDR3 is CASSDDRMEANYGYTF. The CDR3 DNA reads as TGTGCCAGCAGTGACGACAGGATGGAGGCTAACTATGGCTACACCTTC.